This T cell receptor (beta chain) was identified in a study of cytomegalovirus exposure and HLA in healthy donors. Study summary: The approximately 120 validation repertoires and the approximately 690 first-cohort repertoires shared a platform, a later analysis reported.

Sequencing used immunoSEQ multiplex PCR; TCRdb keeps in-frame clones, though not all of them. The sample shows about 98,000 clones, more than 85% of them seen only once. The CDR3 is made up of 14 amino acids. Per germline, CDR1 MNHEY and CDR2 SMNVEV (reference sequence). V gave up 5 bases and J gave up 4 bases, with 14 bases separating them. Regarding the study as a whole: Many donors shared some public TCRs, even though most TCR sequences were rare. Associated with cytomegalovirus, according to the listing, were 150 to 200 TCR beta chains.

Worth noting for this clone: Its antigen remains unknown.

The chain employs TRBV27 and TRBJ2-5, with D perhaps TRBD1 (5 bases). The receptor comes from a man between 18 and 35 years old in good health and CMV-seropositive. The source material was PBMCs. CDR3 residues: CASSPQTVSETQYF. The CDR3 region has the DNA TGTGCCAGCAGTCCTCAGACAGTCTCAGAGACCCAGTACTTC.